Below are 10 T cell receptor beta chains sequenced from a single sample in a study of persistence of HIV-infected CD4 T cells. Their specific antigens are unknown. This was the immunoSEQ version 4 assay in survey mode. Profiled with immunoSEQ multiplex PCR; TCRdb holds only in-frame clones, not every one. The table includes over 30,000 clones, roughly four fifths detected once. The stimulus was an HIV-1 Gag 15-mer peptide pool, around 1.1 ug/peptide/mL. CD40L-negative CD69-negative CD45RO-high memory CD4+ T cells were sorted as populations depleted of antigen-responding cells. The specimen was cultured CD4+ T cells from PBMCs, collected from a patient who received antiretroviral therapy. These receptors all stem from an adult with HIV. The donor label of this sample is uncertain.

The rearrangement joins TRBV6-5 to TRBJ2-1; 9 positions agree with TRBD1. CDR1 and CDR2 (germline): MNHEY, SVGAGI. The J segment lost 6 bases and the V segment lost 4 bases, leaving 7 bases of the junction unmatched. The CDR3 totals 15 residues. The DNA of the CDR3 is TGTGCCAGCAGTTCCCCGGGACAGGGACTCAATGAGCAGTTCTTC. Protein sequence: CASSSPGQGLNEQFF.

This chain connects TRBV11-2 to TRBJ1-2; D unclear. The V gene's germline CDR1 is SGHAT and CDR2 FQNNGV. Trimming shortened V by 1 base and J by 1 base, and 13 bases separated the two germline ends. CDR3 length: 16 amino acids. The CDR3 DNA reads as TGTGCCAGCAGCTTAGTGGGTTCTGGAGTTAACTATGGCTACACCTTC. Translating it yields CASSLVGSGVNYGYTF.

The chain couples TRBV5-5 to TRBJ1-5; a possible D gene is TRBD1 (6 bases). The ends were cut back, 1 base at V and 4 bases at J, with 21 bases in the middle. This CDR3 has 18 amino acids. Germline V gene data show CDR1 as SGHKS and CDR2 as YYEKEE (reference sequence). This chain's CDR3 is CASSLILDTLGGNQPQHF. CDR3 DNA: TGTGCCAGCAGCTTGATTTTGGATACCCTAGGGGGTAATCAGCCCCAGCATTTT.

The chain recombines TRBV20-1 with TRBJ1-4; D is uncertain. The CDR3 is made up of 11 amino acids. Trimming pared 5 bases from V and 7 bases from J, leaving 8 bases between. Germline CDR1 DFQATT, CDR2 SNEGSKA (reference sequence). The CDR3, as DNA: TGCAGTGCTTTCACGGGTGAAAAACTGTTTTTT. This encodes CSAFTGEKLFF.

The chain has TRBV5-4 and TRBJ1-2; D is undetermined. This CDR3 has 16 residues. V shed 0 bases and J shed 1 base, with 13 bases lying between them. CDR1 SGHNT and CDR2 YYREEE come from the germline V gene (reference sequence). This CDR3 reads CASSLDLLTVNYGYTF. In nucleotides, the CDR3 is TGTGCCAGCAGCTTGGATCTTCTTACCGTTAACTATGGCTACACCTTC.

This clone has more than one count but fewer than ten. V usage is TRBV12-3 or TRBV12-4 and J usage is TRBJ2-5, with D unclear. The V gene lost 6 bases and the J gene lost 2 bases, with 10 bases spanning the gap. This CDR3 has 13 residues. CDR3 region: CASRLGSQETQYF. The CDR3, as DNA: TGTGCCAGCAGACTGGGCTCTCAAGAGACCCAGTACTTC.

CDR3 protein: CASSFLGGLPYGYTF. CDR3 coding DNA: TGCGCCAGCAGCTTCCTCGGGGGGCTCCCCTATGGCTACACCTTC. The J gene is TRBJ1-2, the V gene TRBV5-1; TRBD1 is a possible D gene (6 bases). The V gene's germline CDR1 is SGHRS and CDR2 YFSETQ. Trimming removed 2 bases at V and 4 bases at J, with 15 bases between. This CDR3 has 15 amino acids.

The CDR3 sequence: CASSVSVGGLFF. CDR3 sequence (DNA): TGTGCCAGCTCAGTCTCTGTGGGTGGACTGTTTTTT. The chain is built from TRBV18 and TRBJ1-4; no reliable D call. The V and J ends lost 5 bases and 13 bases respectively, with 14 bases between them. The CDR3 sequence is 12 residues long. Germline V gives CDR1 KGHSH, CDR2 LQKENI.

CDR3 in amino acids: CASSSPTGLAGVETQYF. CDR3 bases: TGTGCCAGCAGCTCCCCCACGGGACTAGCGGGGGTCGAGACCCAGTACTTC. This chain joins TRBV7-8 and TRBJ2-5, with 14 bases matching TRBD2. The V gene's germline CDR1 is SGHVS and CDR2 FQNEAQ. The CDR3 sequence is 17 residues long. V shed 4 bases and J 5 bases; nucleotides not matched to a gene: 9.

The chain uses TRBV29-1 and TRBJ1-1, with D unresolved. Germline CDR1 SQVTM, CDR2 ANQGSEA. The ends were cut back, 8 bases at V and 1 base at J, with 8 bases in the middle. The CDR3 extends over 11 amino acids. CDR3 DNA sequence: TGCAGCTCCAGCGGGAACACTGAAGCTTTCTTT. This encodes CSSSGNTEAFF.